The T cell receptor beta chain under discussion was sequenced for a study of blood T cell repertoires in COVID-19. Study summary: The cDNA or gDNA used as material had been derived from T cells, B-cell-depleted T cells, or PBMCs.

Authors' data handling: Nucleated cell counts were estimated from reference gene primer amplification. Method: immunoSEQ multiplex PCR; TCRdb's copy keeps in-frame clones and lacks some. V, J and clone size are taken as reported in that table, and D and trimming were inferred from the DNA itself. The sample lists about 220,000 clones, 82% occurring once. Germline CDR1 is SEHNR and CDR2 is FQNEAQ (reference sequence). V lost 1 base to trimming and J lost 6 bases, with 19 bases between them. The CDR3 spans 16 residues. This clonotype was obtained from a woman aged 60-70 years who had recovered from COVID-19. The material sequenced was PBMCs or T cells enriched from blood (not recorded which). The chain joins TRBV7-9 to TRBJ2-7; D might be TRBD1 (6 bases). Here the CDR3 reads CASSLGMGTSPLEQYF. Written as DNA, the CDR3 is TGTGCCAGCAGCTTAGGAATGGGGACATCCCCTCTCGAGCAGTACTTC.